This T cell receptor beta chain comes out of a study of T cells expressing NK-cell markers. Reanalyzing the 5' RACE reads, TCRdb keeps one entry per CDR3 protein, without DNA. This sample contains 550,000 to 600,000 distinct CDR3 sequences. The CDR3 loop spans 16 amino acids. Germline V lookup: CDR1 DFQATT, CDR2 SNEGSKA (reference sequence). What was sequenced was blood T cells: a sorted CD56 or NKG2C T cell subset, CD4+ or CD8+ T cells, or bulk PBMC T cells (not recorded which). The TCR originated in a man younger than 30 in good health. The V call is TRBV20-1, the J call TRBJ2-1. CDR3 protein: CSARDPAVVSYNEQFF.